This T cell receptor (beta chain) was captured in a study of Ad26.COV2.S vaccination and SARS-CoV-2 variants. As for the study in general: Once or twice, 56 days apart, Ad26.COV2.S was delivered intramuscularly. Study-wide findings and caveats: The breadth of spike-specific CD8+ and CD4+ T cell responses after vaccination was reportedly substantial. With respect to non-spike TCR breadth, vaccine and placebo recipients were similar.

Assay used: immunoSEQ multiplex PCR; TCRdb lists only in-frame clones, some missing. The data hold approximately 300,000 clones, with approximately 80% observed a single time. A word on this clone: Its antigen is currently unknown.

The CDR3 extends over 15 amino acids. V shed 3 bases and J 3 bases; nucleotides not matched to a gene: 5. Germline CDR1 and CDR2: MNHEY and SMNVEV (reference sequence). As for treatment: roughly 18 received Ad26.COV2.S at low or high dose, single or two shots; about 5 received placebo; per-sample allocation not given. Day 63 after the first injection of vaccine or placebo was the sampling time. The sample was peripheral blood, taken in a trial of Ad26.COV2.S vaccine versus placebo. The clonotype originates from a person aged 18-65 years who received the Ad26.COV2.S COVID-19 vaccine or a placebo. This chain joins TRBV27 and TRBJ2-4; 7 bases line up with TRBD1. Here the CDR3 reads CASSFSGTVKNIQYF. As DNA, the CDR3 is TGTGCCAGCAGTTTTTCCGGGACAGTCAAAAACATTCAGTACTTC.